The 20 T cell receptor beta chains given below trace back to one sample, sequenced in a study of PD-L1 blockade in urothelial cancer. Here immunoSEQ multiplex PCR was the method, and the copy in TCRdb shows in-frame clones only, minus some. The sample includes approximately 100,000 clones, roughly 84% seen only once; the top ten take 2.4%. Sequenced here: PBMCs, sampled around atezolizumab (anti-PD-L1) treatment. These TCRs come from a man aged 50 to 60 with urothelial cancer.

The rearrangement uses TRBV21-1 and TRBJ2-1; the listed D gene, TRBD2, was not tested against the DNA. TRBV21-1 is a pseudogene. The CDR3 is made up of 18 amino acids. CDR3 in DNA: TGTGCCAGCAGCAAAGTCGGTCTAGCGAAGAGCTCCTACAATGAGCAGTTCTTC. Amino acid sequence: CASSKVGLAKSSYNEQFF.

The V call is TRBV30, the J call TRBJ1-6; the match to TRBD1 covers 8 bases. There are 16 residues in the CDR3. J lost 7 bases, V lost 4 bases, and 12 bases had no gene match. The germline V gene has CDR1 GTSNPN and CDR2 SVGIG (reference sequence). The CDR3 coding sequence is TGTGCCTGGAAGATCCCGGGACAGGTTCCAAATTCACCCCTCCACTTT. Encoded protein: CAWKIPGQVPNSPLHF.

The chain has TRBV18 and TRBJ2-1; 13 positions match TRBD2. Unmatched junction bases numbered 3, after V lost 3 bases and J lost 7 bases. The CDR3 totals 15 residues. Per germline, CDR1 KGHSH and CDR2 LQKENI. The DNA for the CDR3 is TGTGCCAGCTCACCGACTAGCGGGAGGACGAATGAGCAGTTCTTC. This translates into CASSPTSGRTNEQFF.

The gene calls are TRBV7-9 and TRBJ2-1; 16 positions agree with TRBD2. With 3 bases clipped from V and 2 bases from J, the junction kept 4 bases outside the gene matches. The CDR3 is 18 amino acids. The V gene's germline CDR1 is SEHNR and CDR2 FQNEAQ (reference sequence). The CDR3 spells CASSFSGTSGRAYNEQFF. DNA for the CDR3: TGTGCCAGCAGCTTTTCCGGGACTAGCGGGAGGGCCTACAATGAGCAGTTCTTC. The full variable domain, its missing parts supplied by reference TRBV7-9 and TRBJ2-1, is DTGVSQNPRHKITKRGQNVTFRCDPISEHNRLYWYRQTLGQGPEFLTYFQNEAQLEKSRLLSDRFSAERPKGSFSTLEIQRTEQGDSAMYLCASSFSGTSGRAYNEQFFGPGTRLTVL.

CDR3 in DNA: TGTGCCAGCAGAGACGGACAGGGGTTCGCCGAAAAACTGTTTTTT. It encodes CASRDGQGFAEKLFF. This chain links TRBV27 with TRBJ1-4; 9 bases match TRBD1. V trimming: 6 bases; J trimming: 8 bases; junction bases outside the gene matches: 10. CDR1 and CDR2 from the germline V gene are MNHEY and SMNVEV (reference sequence). This CDR3 is built from 15 residues.

The chain couples TRBV4-1 to TRBJ2-3; TRBD2 aligns across 8 bases. Germline-derived CDR1 and CDR2 are MGHRA and YSYEKL. The V and J ends lost 3 bases and 3 bases, in that order; junction bases with no gene match: 11. CDR3 length equals 17 residues. CDR3 nucleotides: TGCGCCAGCAGCCACCGGTCAGCGGGACTAGGAACAGATACGCAGTATTTT. As protein: CASSHRSAGLGTDTQYF.

A single count supports this clone. The chain is built from TRBV2 and TRBJ1-5, with D unclear. V dropped 5 bases and J dropped 3 bases, with 11 bases sitting between them. CDR1 and CDR2 from the germline V gene are SNHLY and FYNNEI. The CDR3 sequence is 14 residues long. CDR3 nucleotide sequence: TGTGCCAGCAGTTATGAGCTTCCCAATCAGCCCCAGCATTTT. Its protein product is CASSYELPNQPQHF.

V usage is TRBV6-1 and J usage is TRBJ2-7; TRBD1 aligns across 9 bases. Germline V gene sequence: CDR1 MNHNS, CDR2 SASEGT. V shed 8 bases and J 6 bases; nucleotides not matched to a gene: 14. The CDR3 extends over 15 amino acids. The CDR3 is CASGTVGTGFPEQYF. For the CDR3, the DNA is TGTGCCAGCGGTACCGTGGGGACAGGGTTTCCCGAGCAGTACTTC.

The genes are TRBV10-2 and TRBJ1-3; no firm D call. The CDR3 is 14 residues long. V was pared by 3 bases and J by 0 bases, with 6 bases between. CDR1 and CDR2 from the germline V gene are WSHSY and SAAADI. This chain's CDR3 is CASSEPGSGNTIYF. The CDR3 bases are TGCGCCAGCAGTGAACCGGGCTCTGGAAACACCATATATTTT.

This chain uses TRBV5-4 with TRBJ2-5, with 7 bases fitting TRBD2. The CDR3 totals 15 residues. V lost 1 base to trimming and J lost 1 base; unmatched junction nucleotides: 4. The germline CDR1 and CDR2 sequences are SGHNT and YYREEE (reference sequence). The CDR3 nucleotides read TGTGCCAGCAGCTTGTATTCTAGCGGCCAAGAGACCCAGTACTTC. Translating gives CASSLYSSGQETQYF.

V gene TRBV28 combines with J gene TRBJ2-2, with 8 positions matching TRBD1. The germline CDR1 and CDR2 sequences are MDHEN and SYDVKM. This CDR3 has 15 amino acids. Germline trimming cut 3 bases from V and 5 bases from J; bases unmatched to any gene: 5. The CDR3 nucleotides read TGTGCCAGCAGTTTGAGCCGACAGGGGACCGGGGAGCTGTTTTTT. It translates to CASSLSRQGTGELFF. Based on the CDR3 plus reference TRBV28 and TRBJ2-2, the full variable domain is DVKVTQSSRYLVKRTGEKVFLECVQDMDHENMFWYRQDPGLGLRLIYFSYDVKMKEKGDIPEGYSVSREKKERFSLILESASTNQTSMYLCASSLSRQGTGELFFGEGSRLTVL.

Regarding this clone: The junction differs from germline at one of its ends, possibly a read error. The V call is TRBV25-1, the J call TRBJ2-1; D might be TRBD2 (6 bases). The CDR3 loop spans 14 amino acids. CDR1 and CDR2 from the germline V gene are MGHDK and SYGVNS. CDR3 DNA sequence: TGTGCCAGCAGGGAAGCGGGCTTCTACAGTGAGCAGTTCTTC. Translation gives CASREAGFYSEQFF.

In its sample, this clone was seen a few times. The chain links TRBV6-1 to TRBJ2-3; 7 bases line up with TRBD2. The CDR3 totals 15 residues. Trimming took 8 bases from V and 5 from J; bases not matched to a gene: 13. The germline V gene encodes CDR1 MNHNS and CDR2 SASEGT. CDR3 DNA sequence: TGTGCCAGCGCTAGGAAGAGGGAGGGCCGAGATACGCAGTATTTT. Residues: CASARKREGRDTQYF.

This chain connects TRBV27 to TRBJ2-2, with 7 bases that match TRBD2. V shed 8 bases, J shed 5 bases, and the junction held 11 bases outside the gene matches. The CDR3 is made up of 15 amino acids. The germline gives CDR1 MNHEY, CDR2 SMNVEV (reference sequence). In DNA, the CDR3 is TGTGCCAGCGGGAGGGGCCAGGCGATTACCGGGGAGCTGTTTTTT. It encodes CASGRGQAITGELFF.

V gene TRBV7-8 combines with J gene TRBJ1-5, with 7 bases fitting TRBD1. V lost 5 bases and J lost 6; bases outside the gene matches: 4. In germline, CDR1 is SGHVS, CDR2 FQNEAQ. CDR3 length: 13 residues. The CDR3 sequence is CASSTRTGQPQHF. The CDR3 DNA reads as TGTGCCAGCAGCACCCGGACAGGTCAGCCCCAGCATTTT.

The chain has TRBV5-1 and TRBJ1-4; D gene uncertain. Germline loops: CDR1 SGHRS, CDR2 YFSETQ. This CDR3 contains 15 residues. The ends were cut back, 4 bases at V and 0 bases at J, with 10 bases in the middle. Here the CDR3 DNA reads TGCGCCAGCAGCCCCGGGGTCCCAACTAATGAAAAACTGTTTTTT. Translated: CASSPGVPTNEKLFF.

The J gene is TRBJ2-1, the V gene TRBV4-1; 10 bases agree with TRBD2. The CDR3 loop spans 16 amino acids. With V trimmed by 0 bases and J by 6 bases, 5 bases remained unmatched. Germline V gene sequence: CDR1 MGHRA, CDR2 YSYEKL. The CDR3 is CASSQDPLAGVNEQFF. The CDR3 DNA reads as TGCGCCAGCAGCCAAGATCCCCTAGCGGGAGTCAATGAGCAGTTCTTC.

Details on this clone: The same CDR3 arises from other DNA sequences in this sample as well. CDR3 DNA: TGTGCCAGCAGTTTGAGGAATTCACCCCTCCACTTT. Amino acid sequence: CASSLRNSPLHF. The rearrangement uses TRBV28 and TRBJ1-6, with D hard to call. This CDR3 has 12 amino acids. Germline V gives CDR1 MDHEN, CDR2 SYDVKM. V shed 3 bases and J shed 7 bases, with 4 bases lying between them.

The chain uses TRBV10-3 and TRBJ2-1; the D gene is possibly TRBD2 (8 bases). V was pared by 8 bases and J by 6 bases, with 17 bases between. Germline values: CDR1 ENHRY, CDR2 SYGVKD. CDR3 length: 14 residues. The CDR3 DNA reads as TGTGCCATCCGGGAGGGGGCGGGAATCAATGAGCAGTTCTTC. It specifies CAIREGAGINEQFF.

V usage is TRBV13 and J usage is TRBJ1-2; the match to TRBD1 covers 7 bases. The CDR3 covers 15 residues. Unmatched junction bases numbered 8, after V lost 4 bases and J lost 3 bases. Per germline, CDR1 PRHDT and CDR2 FYEKMQ (reference sequence). CDR3 DNA: TGTGCCAGCAGCTCCAACAGGGGTTTGGACTATGGCTACACCTTC. It encodes CASSSNRGLDYGYTF.